Shown below are 30 T cell receptor beta chains from a single sample sequenced in a study of early T cells in non-severe SARS-CoV-2 infection. TCRdb itself ran the 5' RACE reads through MiXCR, one entry per CDR3 protein. The table lists 70,000 to 85,000 distinct CDR3 sequences, 12% of them singletons, with roughly 3.9% in the top ten. Sequenced material: whole blood. The receptors here all came from an adult who was a healthcare worker with PCR-confirmed SARS-CoV-2 infection or an uninfected control (not recorded which).

Comment on this clonotype: This sequence may be a read error, since a much larger clone differs from it by one base. V gene TRBV7-8 combines with J gene TRBJ2-5; D perhaps matches TRBD2 (7 bases). The CDR3 covers 18 residues. Germline CDR1 and CDR2: SGHVS and FQNEAQ. The CDR3 here is CASSPWGGGGGRAETQCF. DNA of the CDR3: TGTGCCAGCAGCCCATGGGGCGGCGGCGGGGGCCGTGCAGAGACCCAGTGCTTC.

This clonotype was detected many times. The V gene is TRBV6-5, the J gene TRBJ1-5; D is uncertain. V lost 6 bases, J lost 1 base, and 13 bases lay in between. Germline V lookup: CDR1 MNHEY, CDR2 SVGAGI. There are 15 residues in the CDR3. CDR3 nucleotides: TGTGCCAGCAGCGCCGGATGGGGAAGCAATCAGCCCCAGCATTTT. Encoded protein: CASSAGWGSNQPQHF.

In this sample, this clonotype turned up many times. The chain couples TRBV27 to TRBJ2-1; TRBD2 aligns across 10 bases. Germline CDR1 is MNHEY and CDR2 is SMNVEV (reference sequence). Losses at the gene ends were 7 bases for V and 8 bases for J; bases not matched to a gene: 8. CDR3 length: 14 residues. CDR3 amino acids: CASTLSGRLDEQFF. The CDR3 nucleotides read TGTGCCAGCACCCTTAGCGGGAGGTTGGATGAGCAGTTCTTC.

This clonotype was seen more than once but under ten times. V usage is TRBV12-3 or TRBV12-4 and J usage is TRBJ2-5; 10 bases align to TRBD2. The CDR3 has 15 residues. With 6 bases clipped from V and 4 bases from J, the junction kept 8 bases outside the gene matches. The CDR3 sequence: CASSPGTSVRETQYF. DNA of the CDR3: TGTGCCAGCAGCCCAGGGACTAGCGTTCGAGAGACCCAGTACTTC.

The V call is TRBV11-3, the J call TRBJ2-1; TRBD1 or TRBD2 may be the D gene (5 bases each). From germline, CDR1 is SGHNT and CDR2 YENEEA. V dropped 5 bases and J dropped 5 bases, with 19 bases sitting between them. This CDR3 contains 16 residues. The CDR3 DNA sequence: TGTGCCAGCAGCGCAGGGACGTCATATGGCGACAATGAGCAGTTCTTC. Its translation: CASSAGTSYGDNEQFF.

The chain combines TRBV20-1 with TRBJ2-1; D remains ambiguous. Germline V gives CDR1 DFQATT, CDR2 SNEGSKA (reference sequence). The CDR3 extends over 13 amino acids. DNA of the CDR3: TGCAGGCCAGACCGCGGCTCCTACAATGAGCAGTTCTTC. Its protein is CRPDRGSYNEQFF.

The chain links TRBV6-6 to TRBJ2-1, with 8 bases lining up with TRBD2. The CDR3 runs to 18 residues. The junction had 13 bases not matched to a gene; V was cut back by 6 bases and J by 0 bases. Germline assignment: CDR1 MNHNY and CDR2 SVGAGI (reference sequence). Here the CDR3 reads CASSSRLAPVSSYNEQFF. CDR3 DNA sequence: TGTGCCAGCAGCTCAAGACTAGCGCCCGTCTCCTCCTACAATGAGCAGTTCTTC.

Ten or more counts support this clonotype. The DNA for the CDR3 is TGCAGTGCTAGAGGAGGGGGGACCACTGAAGCTTTCTTT. It encodes CSARGGGTTEAFF. The V call is TRBV20-1, the J call TRBJ1-1, with D maybe TRBD1 (6 bases). This CDR3 has 13 amino acids. Trimming shortened V by 1 base and J by 4 bases, and 10 bases separated the two germline ends. CDR1 and CDR2 (germline): DFQATT, SNEGSKA (reference sequence).

This clonotype came up many times. The gene calls are TRBV12-3 or TRBV12-4 and TRBJ2-2, with 8 bases lining up with TRBD1. The CDR3 is 16 amino acids. The V and J ends lost 7 bases and 1 base, in that order; junction bases with no gene match: 8. CDR3 sequence (DNA): TGTGCCAGCATCCTCTCCGGGACAGGGAACACCGGGGAGCTGTTTTTT. It encodes CASILSGTGNTGELFF.

This clonotype has at least ten counts. V and J are TRBV23-1 and TRBJ2-1; weak D call: TRBD2 (7 bases). TRBV23-1 is an ORF; its function is uncertain. This CDR3 region has 16 residues. V lost 0 bases and J 4 bases, leaving 13 bases between the germline ends. CDR3 region: CASSQSEAGQYNEQFF. The DNA of the CDR3 is TGCGCCAGCAGTCAATCGGAAGCGGGACAATACAATGAGCAGTTCTTC.

This clonotype was detected many times. The genes are TRBV29-1 and TRBJ1-1, with D uncertain. The CDR3 extends over 15 amino acids. Trimming stripped 6 bases from V and 0 bases from J, with 17 bases between. CDR1 is SQVTM and CDR2 is ANQGSEA in the germline V gene. The chain's CDR3 is CSVTPQETLNTEAFF. The CDR3 region has the DNA TGCAGCGTAACCCCCCAGGAGACCTTGAACACTGAAGCTTTCTTT.

In its sample, this clonotype was seen many times. The CDR3 is CASSYSISGARSSYEQYF. The CDR3 region has the DNA TGTGCCAGCAGTTACTCGATATCCGGCGCACGGAGCTCCTACGAGCAGTACTTC. This chain connects TRBV6-5 to TRBJ2-7; D is uncertain. V lost 0 bases to trimming and J lost 0 bases, with 18 bases between them. This CDR3 is built from 18 residues. CDR1 MNHEY and CDR2 SVGAGI come from the germline V gene.

In this sample, this clonotype turned up many times. The genes are TRBV6-2 or TRBV6-3 and TRBJ2-7; possibly TRBD1 for D (5 bases). Germline lookup yields CDR1 MNHEY and CDR2 SVGEGT. The CDR3 spans 12 residues. The germline V and J ends were trimmed by 2 bases and 3 bases, with 5 bases remaining between them. CDR3 DNA sequence: TGTGCCAGCAGTTACCAGGGCTACGAGCAGTACTTC. Amino acids: CASSYQGYEQYF.

This clonotype came up many times. The rearrangement joins TRBV5-5 to TRBJ2-2, with D possibly matching TRBD1 (6 bases). The CDR3 sequence is 16 residues long. Per germline, CDR1 SGHKS and CDR2 YYEKEE (reference sequence). V lost 4 bases and J lost 0, with 13 bases in between. The CDR3 DNA follows: TGTGCCAGCAGCATCGAACAGGGCACGAACACCGGGGAGCTGTTTTTT. Its protein is CASSIEQGTNTGELFF. The entire variable domain, with the rest obtained from reference TRBV5-5 and TRBJ2-2, is as follows: DAGVTQSPTHLIKTRGQQVTLRCSPISGHKSVSWYQQVLGQGPQFIFQYYEKEERGRGNFPDRFSARQFPNYSSELNVNALLLGDSALYLCASSIEQGTNTGELFFGEGSRLTVL.

This clonotype has ten or more counts. V and J are TRBV28 and TRBJ2-7; 9 nucleotides agree with TRBD2. The CDR3 loop spans 15 amino acids. Germline V gives CDR1 MDHEN, CDR2 SYDVKM. V gave up 3 bases and J gave up 1 base; unmatched junction bases: 4. The CDR3 loop is CASSLAAGGSYEQYF. In DNA, the CDR3 is TGTGCCAGCAGTTTGGCGGCGGGAGGGTCCTACGAGCAGTACTTC.

This clonotype was counted many times. V gene TRBV3-1 combines with J gene TRBJ1-4; perhaps TRBD1 as D (6 bases). Trimming took off 0 bases at V and 0 bases at J, with 11 bases between the two ends. Per germline, CDR1 LGHDT and CDR2 YNNKEL (reference sequence). The CDR3 covers 17 residues. CDR3 loop: CASSQEDRRATNEKLFF. The DNA of the CDR3 is TGTGCCAGCAGCCAAGAAGACAGGCGTGCAACTAATGAAAAACTGTTTTTT.

The sample holds many counts of this clonotype. The chain recombines TRBV5-4 with TRBJ2-3; 14 positions agree with TRBD2. The CDR3 runs 15 residues. V gave up 4 bases and J gave up 6 bases; unmatched junction bases: 4. Germline CDR1 SGHNT, CDR2 YYREEE (reference sequence). The CDR3 bases are TGTGCCAGCAGCGCGGGACTAGCGGGAGTTGATACGCAGTATTTT. Protein product: CASSAGLAGVDTQYF. The complete variable domain, with remaining parts taken from reference TRBV5-4 and TRBJ2-3, reads ETGVTQSPTHLIKTRGQQVTLRCSSQSGHNTVSWYQQALGQGPQFIFQYYREEENGRGNFPPRFSGLQFPNYSSELNVNALELDDSALYLCASSAGLAGVDTQYFGPGTRLTVL.

This clonotype occurred many times. The J gene is TRBJ1-1, the V gene TRBV29-1, with D tentatively TRBD1 (5 bases). The CDR3 contains 14 residues. Germline assignment: CDR1 SQVTM and CDR2 ANQGSEA. Trimming left V 4 bases short and J 1 base short, with 13 bases between. The CDR3 is CSVGGGDPNTEAFF. As DNA, the CDR3 is TGCAGCGTTGGGGGTGGGGACCCGAACACTGAAGCTTTCTTT.

This clonotype showed up many times. The chain links TRBV20-1 to TRBJ2-3; a weak D match, TRBD2 (6 bases). Germline CDR1 reads DFQATT; CDR2 reads SNEGSKA (reference sequence). Trimming stripped 0 bases from V and 3 bases from J, with 22 bases between. The CDR3 extends over 18 amino acids. CDR3 sequence: CSARDQERRAGPTDTQYF. CDR3 DNA: TGCAGTGCTAGAGATCAGGAGAGGAGGGCGGGCCCGACAGATACGCAGTATTTT.

This clonotype has just a few counts. J is TRBJ2-2 and V is TRBV28; 7 positions match TRBD2. CDR3 length equals 14 residues. CDR1 is MDHEN, CDR2 SYDVKM, per germline. V gave up 6 bases and J gave up 5 bases; unmatched junction bases: 6. CDR3 sequence: CASRVAGDTGELFF. DNA of the CDR3: TGTGCCAGCAGGGTAGCGGGTGATACCGGGGAGCTGTTTTTT.

This clonotype has a count of ten or more. The chain is built from TRBV7-6 and TRBJ2-7, with TRBD2 identical over 15 bases. V lost 5 bases, J lost 5 bases, and 7 bases stayed unmatched. CDR1 is SGHVS and CDR2 is FNYEAQ in the germline V gene. The CDR3 consists of 16 residues. For the CDR3, the DNA is TGTGCCAGCAGCACGGGACTAGCGGGAGGAATGGACGAGCAGTACTTC. It encodes CASSTGLAGGMDEQYF. The full variable domain, with the rest looked up from reference TRBV7-6 and TRBJ2-7, is GAGVSQSPRYKVTKRGQDVALRCDPISGHVSLYWYRQALGQGPEFLTYFNYEAQQDKSGLPNDRFSAERPEGSISTLTIQRTEQRDSAMYRCASSTGLAGGMDEQYFGPGTRLTVT.

This clonotype was counted between two and nine times. Relative to the germline gene, one junction end is altered; a read error may explain this. V and J are TRBV2 and TRBJ1-5; D not certain. Germline CDR1 is SNHLY and CDR2 is FYNNEI. The CDR3 is made up of 15 amino acids. CDR3 DNA sequence: TGTGCCAGCAGTGGAATAGGAAATAGCAATCAGCCCCAGCTTTTT. This gives the protein CASSGIGNSNQPQLF. Full variable domain (remainder filled in from reference TRBV2 and TRBJ1-5): EPEVTQTPSHQVTQMGQEVILRCVPISNHLYFYWYRQILGQKVEFLVSFYNNEISEKSEIFDDQFSVERPDGSNFTLKIRSTKLEDSAMYFCASSGIGNSNQPQLFGDGTRLSIL.

This clonotype has a handful of counts. The chain combines TRBV14 with TRBJ2-7; D remains ambiguous. V shed 3 bases and J shed 2 bases, with 5 bases lying between them. Germline assignment: CDR1 SGHDN and CDR2 FVKESK. The CDR3 runs to 12 residues. CDR3 amino acids: CASSQVTYEQYF. CDR3 DNA sequence: TGTGCCAGCAGCCAGGTTACCTACGAGCAGTACTTC.

V usage is TRBV6-1 and J usage is TRBJ2-1; D is ambiguous. The CDR3 covers 13 residues. CDR1 MNHNS and CDR2 SASEGT come from the germline V gene. Trimming took 10 bases from V and 2 from J, leaving 12 bases between them. CDR3 protein: CATSPTPYNEQFF. CDR3 DNA sequence: TGTGCCACCTCCCCTACCCCCTACAATGAGCAGTTCTTC.

This clonotype came up many times. The chain is built from TRBV6-6 and TRBJ2-1; D may be TRBD2 (7 bases). Germline CDR1 is MNHNY and CDR2 is SVGAGI (reference sequence). The CDR3 is made up of 15 amino acids. The ends were cut back, 7 bases at V and 0 bases at J, with 13 bases in the middle. The CDR3 sequence: CASTLADSSYNEQFF. As DNA, the CDR3 is TGTGCCAGCACCCTAGCGGACAGCTCCTACAATGAGCAGTTCTTC.

This clonotype was observed at least ten times. V gene TRBV4-1 combines with J gene TRBJ2-1; possibly TRBD2 for D (6 bases). Trimming shortened V by 1 base and J by 8 bases, and 12 bases separated the two germline ends. The germline gives CDR1 MGHRA, CDR2 YSYEKL. The CDR3 is 14 amino acids. The CDR3 region is CASSQAGVRDEQFF. CDR3 DNA sequence: TGCGCCAGCAGCCAAGCGGGAGTGAGAGATGAGCAGTTCTTC.

The chain carries TRBV19 and TRBJ2-2, with D maybe TRBD1 (6 bases). Germline V gene sequence: CDR1 LNHDA, CDR2 SQIVND (reference sequence). The CDR3 has 15 residues. V was trimmed by 6 bases and J by 6 bases, leaving 17 bases between them. CDR3 DNA sequence: TGTGCCAGTAGCCGTGGGGGACAACAGGCCGGGGAGCTGTTTTTT. Translation: CASSRGGQQAGELFF.

The CDR3 nucleotides read TGTGCCAGCAGTTTATCGGCGGGAAGTTCACTCTCCTACAATGAGCAGTTCTTC. This encodes CASSLSAGSSLSYNEQFF. This chain connects TRBV27 to TRBJ2-1, with a weak D call TRBD2 (6 bases). The germline CDR1 and CDR2 sequences are MNHEY and SMNVEV (reference sequence). The CDR3 sequence is 18 residues long. V lost 0 bases to trimming and J lost 0 bases, with 15 bases between them.

The chain is built from TRBV5-5 and TRBJ1-1; 9 nucleotides line up with TRBD1. J lost 2 bases, V lost 4 bases, and 3 bases had no gene match. Germline V gene lookup returns CDR1 SGHKS and CDR2 YYEKEE (reference sequence). This CDR3 spans 14 amino acids. The CDR3 nucleotides are TGTGCCAGCAGCCGGGGACAGGGAAACACTGAAGCTTTCTTT. Translation: CASSRGQGNTEAFF.

V gene TRBV6-2 or TRBV6-3 combines with J gene TRBJ1-5, with TRBD1 as a possible D gene (5 bases). The germline CDR1 and CDR2 sequences are MNHEY and SVGEGT. This CDR3 contains 12 residues. Trimming pared 5 bases from V and 8 bases from J, leaving 10 bases between. CDR3 loop: CASSPRGEPQHF. DNA of the CDR3: TGTGCCAGCAGTCCACGGGGGGAGCCCCAGCATTTT.